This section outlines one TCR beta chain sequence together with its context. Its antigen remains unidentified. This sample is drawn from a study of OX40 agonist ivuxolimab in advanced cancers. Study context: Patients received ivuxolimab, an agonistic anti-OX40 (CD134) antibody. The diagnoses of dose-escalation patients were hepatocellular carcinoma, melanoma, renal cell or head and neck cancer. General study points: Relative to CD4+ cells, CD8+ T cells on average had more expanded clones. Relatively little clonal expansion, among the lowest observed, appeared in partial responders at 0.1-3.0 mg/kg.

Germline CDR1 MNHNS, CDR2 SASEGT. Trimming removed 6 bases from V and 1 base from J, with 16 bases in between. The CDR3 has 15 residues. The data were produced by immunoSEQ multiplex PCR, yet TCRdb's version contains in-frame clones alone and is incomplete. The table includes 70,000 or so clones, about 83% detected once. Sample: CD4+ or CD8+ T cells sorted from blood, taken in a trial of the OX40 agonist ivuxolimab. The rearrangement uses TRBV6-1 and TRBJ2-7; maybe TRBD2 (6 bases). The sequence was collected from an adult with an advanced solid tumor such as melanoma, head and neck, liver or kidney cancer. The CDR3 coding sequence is TGTGCCAGCAGCTCTCAGCGGGTGGGATCCTACGAGCAGTACTTC. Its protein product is CASSSQRVGSYEQYF.